A selection of T cell receptor beta chains follows, all from one sample in a study of T cells in localized non-small cell lung cancer. Assay used: immunoSEQ multiplex PCR; TCRdb lists only in-frame clones, some missing. This sample has more than 20,000 clones, with around 87% found just once. The specimen comprised PBMCs, sampled before any cancer treatment. Receptors originate from a man between 35 and 75 years old with stage II squamous cell lung carcinoma. Both conserved end residues are part of each CDR3. The order of the fields is CDR3 DNA, CDR3 protein, J gene, D gene, V gene, clone size. A D gene is named only where the DNA matches it firmly. The size of a clone is reported for some rows only, either as once, few or many, or as a class for expanded clones.

TGTGCCAGCAGTGTGAACGAGGACTCGAGCAATGAGCAGTTCTTC,CASSVNEDSSNEQFF,TRBJ2-1,NA,TRBV2,NA
TGTGCCAGCAGTGATTCCGGGGTATATGGCTACACCTTC,CASSDSGVYGYTF,TRBJ1-2,NA,TRBV6-1,NA
TGTGCCAGCAGCTCTTCAGATGGCTCACCCCTCCACTTT,CASSSSDGSPLHF,TRBJ1-6,NA,TRBV7-3,NA
TGTGCCAGCAGTCCGTCCACGACTAGCGGGGACACAGATACGCAGTATTTT,CASSPSTTSGDTDTQYF,TRBJ2-3,TRBD2,TRBV28,NA
TGTGCCACCACCCTGGACCATAAGCCCCTTGGGGCCAACGTCCTGACTTTC,CATTLDHKPLGANVLTF,TRBJ2-6,NA,TRBV19,NA
TGTGCCAGCAGTTTATCATATCGGGGTAGCTCCTACGAGCAGTACTTC,CASSLSYRGSSYEQYF,TRBJ2-7,NA,TRBV27,NA
TGTGCCAGCAGCTTAATAGGGTCCAATGAGCAGTTCTTC,CASSLIGSNEQFF,TRBJ2-1,NA,TRBV11-2,once
TGTGCCAGCAGCACCCCTAAGAGGGGGATATTAGAAAAACTGTTTTTT,CASSTPKRGILEKLFF,TRBJ1-4,NA,TRBV21-1,NA
TGTGCCAGCAGCTTGTGGCTAGGTGGACAGGGGAATTCACCCCTCCACTTT,CASSLWLGGQGNSPLHF,TRBJ1-6,TRBD1,TRBV5-6,NA
TGTGCCAGCAGTCCACAGGGATCCACTGAAGCTTTCTTT,CASSPQGSTEAFF,TRBJ1-1,NA,TRBV6-6,NA
TGTGCCAGCAGCCTCTCCGAGGCAGCAAAGTCTGGAAACACCATATATTTT,CASSLSEAAKSGNTIYF,TRBJ1-3,NA,TRBV11-2,NA
TGCGCCAGCAGCTTGGCCCATAGAGCGAATGAAAAACTGTTTTTT,CASSLAHRANEKLFF,TRBJ1-4,NA,TRBV5-1,NA
TGTGGCCTGAGGCTTGGATCACCCCTCCACTTT,CGLRLGSPLHF,TRBJ1-6,NA,TRBV30,NA
TGCGCCAGCAGCCAAGATTTGGGGGTTGGTGGCTACACCTTC,CASSQDLGVGGYTF,TRBJ1-2,NA,TRBV4-1,NA
TGTGCCAGCAGATCGCCCGCGGATGAGCAGTTCTTC,CASRSPADEQFF,TRBJ2-1,NA,TRBV6-5,NA
TGTGCCAGCAGCTTAGACGGGGTCTTCATCGGGGAGCTGTTTTTT,CASSLDGVFIGELFF,TRBJ2-2,NA,TRBV11-2,NA
TGTGCCAGCAGTGAAAGAAGGACAGCCTCTGGAAACACCATATATTTT,CASSERRTASGNTIYF,TRBJ1-3,NA,TRBV6-1,NA
TGTGCCAGCAGTTCGGGACAGGGCAATCAGCCCCAGCATTTT,CASSSGQGNQPQHF,TRBJ1-5,TRBD1,TRBV27,NA
TGTGCCAGCAGCGTAGCAGGGGGAGCTAACTATGGCTACACCTTC,CASSVAGGANYGYTF,TRBJ1-2,TRBD1,TRBV9,NA
TGTGCCAGTAGTATCCAGACATTCTCTGGAAACACCATATATTTT,CASSIQTFSGNTIYF,TRBJ1-3,NA,TRBV19,NA
TGTGCCAGCAGCGGGGGGACTGAAGCTTTCTTT,CASSGGTEAFF,TRBJ1-1,NA,TRBV11-3,NA
TGCAGCGTTGTGCGGGGGAACACTGAAGCTTTCTTT,CSVVRGNTEAFF,TRBJ1-1,NA,TRBV29-1,NA
TGCGCCAGCAGTGAGTCGGACGGAAACACTGAAGCTTTCTTT,CASSESDGNTEAFF,TRBJ1-1,NA,TRBV10-1,NA
TGCAGCGCGCGAGGCCGGGCCGCCGACTCCTACGAGCAGTACTTC,CSARGRAADSYEQYF,TRBJ2-7,NA,TRBV29-1,NA
TGCGCCAGCGTGGGAGCCGGGGAGCTGTTTTTT,CASVGAGELFF,TRBJ2-2,NA,TRBV5-1,NA
TGTGCCAGCAGCCCGAGACAGGGTTCCGCCTACGAGCAGTACTTC,CASSPRQGSAYEQYF,TRBJ2-7,TRBD1,TRBV6-6,NA
TGCGCCAGCAGCTTAAGGGGGACGGCCGAAGAGACCCAGTACTTC,CASSLRGTAEETQYF,TRBJ2-5,NA,TRBV5-1,NA
TGTGCCAGTAGCCCCCGGGCCAACTCTGGAAACACCATATATTTT,CASSPRANSGNTIYF,TRBJ1-3,NA,TRBV19,NA
TGTGCCATCAGTGCCTTAGGACAGGATAGCAATCAGCCCCAGCATTTT,CAISALGQDSNQPQHF,TRBJ1-5,TRBD1,TRBV10-3,few
TGTGCCAGTAGTATACCGGGACAGCCTTACTATGGCTACACCTTC,CASSIPGQPYYGYTF,TRBJ1-2,TRBD1,TRBV19,NA
TGTGCCAGCACCGTCCTCAGGGGCGAGCAGTACTTC,CASTVLRGEQYF,TRBJ2-7,NA,TRBV7-9,NA
TGTGCCAGCAGCTTTGCAGGGGAGGAGACCCAGTACTTC,CASSFAGEETQYF,TRBJ2-5,NA,TRBV7-2,NA
TGTGCCAGCAGCAAGAAGGGACCGCCCCAAGAGACCCAGTACTTC,CASSKKGPPQETQYF,TRBJ2-5,NA,TRBV7-3,NA
TGTGCCATCAGTGGAGCCCGGGCGGGAACAACGAGCACAGATACGCAGTATTTT,CAISGARAGTTSTDTQYF,TRBJ2-3,NA,TRBV10-3,NA
TGCAGCGTTCAAGCGGTTAGAGGGGATACGCAGTATTTT,CSVQAVRGDTQYF,TRBJ2-3,NA,TRBV29-1,NA
TGTGCCAGCAACCGGGACAGGGGGCGTATTGATGAAAAACTGTTTTTT,CASNRDRGRIDEKLFF,TRBJ1-4,TRBD1,TRBV2,NA
TGTGCCAGCAGCCCCTCAGACAACCTTGGCTACACCTTC,CASSPSDNLGYTF,TRBJ1-2,NA,TRBV11-1,NA
TGTGCCAGCAGTGAAGCTAAGACAGGGGCCCGAAATCAGCCCCAGCATTTT,CASSEAKTGARNQPQHF,TRBJ1-5,TRBD1,TRBV6-1,few
TGTGCCAGCAGCTTGTTCAAGTGGCAGTTCTTC,CASSLFKWQFF,TRBJ2-1,NA,TRBV5-6,NA
TGTGCCAGCAGCTTGCCCGGGACAGGGGGCGTGTATGGCTACACCTTC,CASSLPGTGGVYGYTF,TRBJ1-2,TRBD1,TRBV5-4,NA
TGTGCCAGCACCGCGGGCGGGACACCGTCCACTGGGGCCAACGTCCTGACTTTC,CASTAGGTPSTGANVLTF,TRBJ2-6,NA,TRBV28,NA
TGTGCCACCAGCAGAGGGAGACAGGGGCACGTGAGCCCCTACGAGCAGTACTTC,CATSRGRQGHVSPYEQYF,TRBJ2-7,TRBD1,TRBV15,NA
TGTGCCAGCAGCGTAATGGCGGGGGGTAATTCACCCCTCCACTTT,CASSVMAGGNSPLHF,TRBJ1-6,NA,TRBV11-2,NA
TGTGCCAGCAGCTTAGGGGGGGCTTCCACAGATACGCAGTATTTT,CASSLGGASTDTQYF,TRBJ2-3,NA,TRBV7-2,NA
TGTGCTAGTGGTTTGGTCGCAGCACCCACAGATACGCAGTATTTT,CASGLVAAPTDTQYF,TRBJ2-3,NA,TRBV12-5,NA
TGTGCCAGTAGCAAACTAGCGGGATTTGGGACAGATACGCAGTATTTT,CASSKLAGFGTDTQYF,TRBJ2-3,TRBD2,TRBV19,NA
TGTGCCAGCAGTACCGCACCTGACAGCTTTGGGGCCAACGTCCTGACTTTC,CASSTAPDSFGANVLTF,TRBJ2-6,NA,TRBV28,NA
TGTGCCAGCAGCCCAAACGGGGGGCCAGGCACTGAAGCTTTCTTT,CASSPNGGPGTEAFF,TRBJ1-1,NA,TRBV7-3,NA
TGTGCCAGCAGTAGCGGGGTAGGGTACAATGAGCAGTTCTTC,CASSSGVGYNEQFF,TRBJ2-1,TRBD2,TRBV9,NA
TGTGCCAGCAGCTTGGTAGGGGTCCGGGTGAACACTGAAGCTTTCTTT,CASSLVGVRVNTEAFF,TRBJ1-1,NA,TRBV5-6,NA
TGTGCCAGCAGCCCGGGGACGGTGAACACTGAAGCTTTCTTT,CASSPGTVNTEAFF,TRBJ1-1,NA,TRBV5-6,NA
TGTGCCAGCAGTTTAACCGGGACAGGACTTTACGAGCAGTACTTC,CASSLTGTGLYEQYF,TRBJ2-7,TRBD1,TRBV25-1,NA
TGCAGCGTGGCCGTGACGGGGGCCCCAGGCGAGCAGTACTTC,CSVAVTGAPGEQYF,TRBJ2-7,NA,TRBV29-1,NA
TGTGCCAGCAGCGACTCCGGACTAGCGGGAGCTGAGCAGTTCTTC,CASSDSGLAGAEQFF,TRBJ2-1,TRBD2,TRBV11-3,few